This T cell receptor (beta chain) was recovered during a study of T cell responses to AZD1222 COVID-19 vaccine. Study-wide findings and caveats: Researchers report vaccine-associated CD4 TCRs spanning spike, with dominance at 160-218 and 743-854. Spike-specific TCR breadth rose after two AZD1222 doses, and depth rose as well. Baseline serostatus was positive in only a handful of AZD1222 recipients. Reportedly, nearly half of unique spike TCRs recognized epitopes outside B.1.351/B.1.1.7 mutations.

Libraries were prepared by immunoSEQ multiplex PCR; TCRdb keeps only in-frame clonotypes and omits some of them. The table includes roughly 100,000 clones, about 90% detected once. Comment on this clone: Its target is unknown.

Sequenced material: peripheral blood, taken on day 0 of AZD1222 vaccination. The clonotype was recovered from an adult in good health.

The CDR3 sequence is CASSPQGQNTEAFF. CDR3 coding DNA: TGTGCCAGCTCACCCCAGGGACAGAACACTGAAGCTTTCTTT. The chain links TRBV18 to TRBJ1-1; the D gene is possibly TRBD1 (6 bases). Trimming removed 3 bases from V and 1 base from J, with 9 bases in between. Germline CDR1 KGHSH, CDR2 LQKENI. The CDR3 covers 14 residues.